This T cell receptor (beta chain) is drawn from a study of blood T cell repertoires in COVID-19. Repertoires were generated with immunoSEQ multiplex PCR, while TCRdb's copy carries only in-frame clones and drops some. The table records roughly 97,000 clones, around 80% of them present only once. The CDR3 runs 12 residues. In germline, CDR1 is MDHEN, CDR2 SYDVKM. V lost 3 bases to trimming and J lost 2 bases, with 5 bases between them. The chain joins TRBV28 to TRBJ2-7, with unresolved D. Input material: peripheral blood. The source of this sequence is a man in his 70s with acute or convalescent COVID-19. In DNA form, the CDR3 reads TGTGCCAGCAGTTTCCTAACCTACGAGCAGTACTTC. Protein: CASSFLTYEQYF.